The rows below give T cell receptor beta chains drawn from one sample of a study of blood T cell repertoires in COVID-19. Using immunoSEQ multiplex PCR, the repertoire was profiled, and TCRdb retains in-frame clones only, with some absent. Here the sample spans roughly 200,000 clones, 70% to 85% being singletons. The sample consisted of peripheral blood. The source is a man aged 50-59 years who had recovered from COVID-19. CDR3s leave out the opening cysteine and the closing phenylalanine or tryptophan. Fields, in order: V gene, CDR3 protein.

>TRBV5-1
ASSFDSSYEQY
>TRBV5-1
ASSRQGVDGYT
>TRBV5-1
ASSLEGGEETQY
>TRBV29-1
IGTLGDEQY
>TRBV7-3
ASSTGQGNTEAF
>TRBV5-4
ATTWAGGGEQY
>TRBV15
ATSDLQGFEKLF
>TRBV7-3
ASSSGTGNTEAF
>TRBV7-8
ASVGDTTTEAF
>TRBV7-7
ASSPLAGAYNEQF
>TRBV24-1
ATSEGHGTVLREQY
>TRBV30
ACNKGTETSGRSYEQY
>TRBV29-1
SVDSTGTSGIRSWTDTQY
>TRBV14
ASSPGTEVTGELF
>TRBV27
ASSPNPTGWAF
>TRBV6-2/TRBV6-3
ASSTGLTYNEQF
>TRBV15
ATRGTGIQEQY
>TRBV24-1
ATSLNNEQF
>TRBV20-1
SASFGLAGVYEQY
>TRBV12-3/TRBV12-4
ASRTGEKLF
>TRBV19
ASSVEGLAASYSDYNEQF
>TRBV5-1
ASSLVAERQETQY
>TRBV6-2/TRBV6-3
ASRPLFFQRKAPYEQY
>TRBV6-5
ASRPGQAQTYEQY
>TRBV7-9
ASSPQSTGRLF
>TRBV6-5
ASMVGQGYSPLH
>TRBV18
ASSKGQSNEKLF
>TRBV5-4
ASSQRLAGPYNEQF
>TRBV7-9
ASSRRSVNGELF
>TRBV19
ASSIYFLPGVRGNQPQH
>TRBV24-1
ATEGTGGTEAF
>TRBV6-2/TRBV6-3
ASSYRPGGGTDTQY
>TRBV15
ATSREEGHQNTEAF
>TRBV6-4
ASSSGSSYNEQF
>TRBV30
AWSVGSGRTPETQY
>TRBV19
ASTGLAGVSEQF
>TRBV9
ASSVDIGVGATNEKLF
>TRBV6-5
ASRTGPDYEQY